The source of this T cell receptor (beta chain) is a study of blood T cell repertoires in COVID-19. Germline CDR1 reads WNHNN; CDR2 reads SYGVQD (reference sequence). Trimming shortened V by 5 bases and J by 7 bases, and 15 bases separated the two germline ends. This CDR3 comprises 13 residues. Profiled with immunoSEQ multiplex PCR; TCRdb holds only in-frame clones, not every one. The profile shows 250,000 to 350,000 clones, approximately 90% of them singletons. The chain couples TRBV10-1 to TRBJ2-7; D uncertain. The sequencing input was PBMCs or T cells enriched from blood (not recorded which). The source is a woman aged 55-70 years in a cohort exposed to, infected with or recovered from COVID-19 (not recorded which). CDR3 in DNA: TGCGCCAGCAGTCTACTCCCTCTAGAAGAGCAGTACTTC. Translating gives CASSLLPLEEQYF.